The 21 T cell receptor beta chains reported below all come from one sample, sequenced in a study of cytomegalovirus exposure and HLA in healthy donors. Data came from immunoSEQ multiplex PCR; TCRdb stores just in-frame clones and leaves some out. The sample yields tens of thousands of clones, 85% to 90% seen once. Input material: PBMCs. These receptors were obtained from a woman aged 18-35 years in good health and CMV-seropositive.

The table lists this clone with a count of one. The rearrangement joins TRBV27 to TRBJ2-5; D possibly corresponds to TRBD2 (5 bases). CDR3 length: 13 amino acids. Germline V CDR1 and CDR2: MNHEY, SMNVEV (reference sequence). Deletions cut 5 bases from V and 4 bases from J, with 11 bases between. The CDR3: CASSPRAGETQYF. In nucleotides, the CDR3 is TGTGCCAGCAGTCCTCGGGCGGGAGAGACCCAGTACTTC.

This sequence joins TRBV5-4 and TRBJ2-2, with D possibly matching TRBD1 (6 bases). The CDR3 has 15 residues. The V gene's germline CDR1 is SGHNT and CDR2 YYREEE (reference sequence). V was clipped by 6 bases and J by 1 base, with 13 bases between them. CDR3 DNA sequence: TGTGCCAGCAAAGGAGACAGGAGGAACACCGGGGAGCTGTTTTTT. Amino acids: CASKGDRRNTGELFF.

The chain has TRBV18 and TRBJ1-2, with TRBD1 as a possible D gene (6 bases). The CDR3 loop spans 14 amino acids. The V end lost 4 bases, the J end lost 0 bases, and 9 bases lay between the germline ends. In germline, CDR1 is KGHSH, CDR2 LQKENI. The CDR3 here is CASSRTDSNYGYTF. CDR3 bases: TGTGCCAGCTCACGGACAGACTCTAACTATGGCTACACCTTC.

The gene calls are TRBV4-1 and TRBJ2-1; D may be TRBD1 (6 bases). V dropped 0 bases and J dropped 6 bases, with 6 bases sitting between them. The CDR3 spans 13 residues. Germline values: CDR1 MGHRA, CDR2 YSYEKL. The DNA for the CDR3 is TGCGCCAGCAGCCAAGAACAGGGCAATGAGCAGTTCTTC. This sequence encodes CASSQEQGNEQFF.

The chain is built from TRBV19 and TRBJ2-2, with a weak D call TRBD1 (6 bases). The CDR3 runs 16 residues. V lost 9 bases and J 0 bases, leaving 17 bases between the germline ends. In germline, CDR1 is LNHDA, CDR2 SQIVND (reference sequence). The CDR3 loop is CASRTATNPNTGELFF. DNA of the CDR3: TGTGCCAGCAGGACAGCAACAAACCCGAACACCGGGGAGCTGTTTTTT.

The J gene is TRBJ2-5, the V gene TRBV27; no clear D gene. Trimming pared 4 bases from V and 4 bases from J, leaving 13 bases between. Looked up from germline, CDR1 is MNHEY and CDR2 is SMNVEV (reference sequence). The CDR3 extends over 14 amino acids. CDR3 nucleotides: TGTGCCAGCAGTTGGGCCCCGAAGTCAGAGACCCAGTACTTC. Translated, it gives CASSWAPKSETQYF.

CDR3 in DNA: TGTGCCAGCAGTGTGAGGACAGATCAAAATGTCAATGAGCAGTTCTTC. Translated: CASSVRTDQNVNEQFF. The chain employs TRBV2 and TRBJ2-1, with D maybe TRBD1 (6 bases). V lost 4 bases and J 6 bases, leaving 19 bases between the germline ends. The CDR3 is 16 amino acids. Per the germline V gene, CDR1 is SNHLY and CDR2 is FYNNEI.

The chain employs TRBV29-1 and TRBJ2-1, with 9 nucleotides matching TRBD2. V lost 3 bases to trimming and J lost 9 bases; unmatched junction nucleotides: 12. The CDR3 has 15 amino acids. Germline CDR1 reads SQVTM; CDR2 reads ANQGSEA. CDR3 bases: TGCAGCGTTGACGTAGGGGGCGGGAGGGCCCGTGAGCAGTTCTTC. It encodes CSVDVGGGRAREQFF.

The V call is TRBV19, the J call TRBJ2-5, with 10 nucleotides matching TRBD2. In germline, CDR1 is LNHDA, CDR2 SQIVND (reference sequence). V lost 6 bases, J lost 5 bases, and 6 bases stayed unmatched. CDR3 length equals 14 residues. The CDR3 loop reads CASSLAGEVETQYF. The CDR3 DNA reads TGTGCCAGTAGCCTAGCGGGAGAGGTTGAGACCCAGTACTTC.

This chain joins TRBV5-1 and TRBJ1-1; 9 bases align to TRBD1. The CDR3 loop spans 15 amino acids. The V and J ends lost 3 bases and 1 base, in that order; junction bases with no gene match: 4. Germline V gene data show CDR1 as SGHRS and CDR2 as YFSETQ. CDR3: CASSSQGAQNTEAFF. In DNA form, the CDR3 reads TGCGCCAGCAGCTCACAGGGGGCGCAGAACACTGAAGCTTTCTTT.

This chain links TRBV7-2 with TRBJ2-3; tentative D call: TRBD2 (6 bases). V shed 1 base and J shed 1 base, with 9 bases lying between them. This CDR3 contains 15 residues. Germline CDR1 is SGHTA and CDR2 is FQGNSA. The DNA for the CDR3 is TGTGCCAGCAGCTTAGTCGCTAGCGGCACAGATACGCAGTATTTT. Encoded protein: CASSLVASGTDTQYF.

The V gene is TRBV2, the J gene TRBJ1-2; 10 nucleotides agree with TRBD1. V lost 7 bases, J lost 3 bases, and 11 bases stayed unmatched. The germline V gene has CDR1 SNHLY and CDR2 FYNNEI. The CDR3 contains 16 residues. DNA for the CDR3: TGTGCCAGCAAGGACAGGACAGGGGGTGGGGACTATGGCTACACCTTC. Translating it yields CASKDRTGGGDYGYTF.

The V gene is TRBV28, the J gene TRBJ2-7, with a tentative D call TRBD2 (6 bases). CDR1 and CDR2 from the germline V gene are MDHEN and SYDVKM. The CDR3 has 15 residues. Trimming removed 5 bases at V and 0 bases at J, with 14 bases between. This chain's CDR3 is CASSNPGLDSYEQYF. The CDR3 DNA follows: TGTGCCAGCAGTAATCCGGGACTCGACTCCTACGAGCAGTACTTC.

This rearrangement joins TRBV7-6 to TRBJ1-1, with D tentatively TRBD1 (6 bases). V was shortened by 5 bases and J by 0 bases, with 16 bases between the two germline ends. Germline lookup yields CDR1 SGHVS and CDR2 FNYEAQ. This CDR3 region has 16 residues. As DNA, the CDR3 is TGTGCCAGCAGCCCATTCGGGGGGCAGCTGAACACTGAAGCTTTCTTT. Translating it yields CASSPFGGQLNTEAFF. The full variable domain, its missing parts supplied by reference TRBV7-6 and TRBJ1-1, is GAGVSQSPRYKVTKRGQDVALRCDPISGHVSLYWYRQALGQGPEFLTYFNYEAQQDKSGLPNDRFSAERPEGSISTLTIQRTEQRDSAMYRCASSPFGGQLNTEAFFGQGTRLTVV.

This rearrangement joins TRBV30 to TRBJ2-5; 7 bases map to TRBD1. From germline, CDR1 is GTSNPN and CDR2 SVGIG (reference sequence). Trimming took 3 bases from V and 0 from J; bases not matched to a gene: 7. The CDR3 consists of 15 residues. CDR3 nucleotide sequence: TGTGCCTGGAGCCCCGGGACAGAGTACCAAGAGACCCAGTACTTC. This encodes CAWSPGTEYQETQYF.

Note on this clone: The junction does not match germline at one end; this may be a read error. The chain couples TRBV5-4 to TRBJ2-1; tentatively, D is TRBD2 (6 bases). There are 12 residues in the CDR3. Germline values: CDR1 SGHNT, CDR2 YYREEE (reference sequence). The DNA for the CDR3 is TGTGCCAGCAGCTTGCCCCGGGAAAGGGAGGTCTTC. It specifies CASSLPREREVF.

The gene calls are TRBV19 and TRBJ1-2, with 9 bases that match TRBD1. The CDR3 has 13 amino acids. In germline, CDR1 is LNHDA, CDR2 SQIVND (reference sequence). J gave up 7 bases and V 5 bases, and 5 bases lay outside the gene matches. The CDR3 region is CASSEQGARGYTF. The CDR3 DNA reads TGTGCCAGTAGTGAACAGGGGGCTCGTGGCTACACCTTC.

The V and J genes are TRBV7-8 and TRBJ2-3; 8 positions match TRBD2. V was pared by 5 bases and J by 5 bases, with 12 bases of the junction left unmatched. CDR1 and CDR2 from the germline V gene are SGHVS and FQNEAQ. CDR3 size: 16 residues. This chain's CDR3 is CASSLWRAGGRDTQYF. For the CDR3, the DNA is TGTGCCAGCAGCCTATGGCGGGCGGGGGGTAGAGATACGCAGTATTTT.

The rearrangement uses TRBV19 and TRBJ2-7; 8 positions agree with TRBD1. Trimming removed 1 base from V and 7 bases from J; junction bases left unmatched: 9. The CDR3 is 15 amino acids. Germline lookup yields CDR1 LNHDA and CDR2 SQIVND (reference sequence). CDR3 DNA: TGTGCCAGTAGTATAGGCGTCCAGGGGGCGAGGGAGCAGTACTTC. As protein: CASSIGVQGAREQYF.

The chain is built from TRBV5-4 and TRBJ2-7, with 11 bases that match TRBD2. The CDR3 runs to 16 residues. With V trimmed by 4 bases and J by 3 bases, 9 bases remained unmatched. Germline assignment: CDR1 SGHNT and CDR2 YYREEE (reference sequence). This CDR3 is CASSSNLAGGGYEQYF. The CDR3 DNA follows: TGTGCCAGCAGCAGTAACCTAGCGGGGGGCGGCTACGAGCAGTACTTC. Full variable domain (outside the CDR3, taken from reference TRBV5-4 and TRBJ2-7): ETGVTQSPTHLIKTRGQQVTLRCSSQSGHNTVSWYQQALGQGPQFIFQYYREEENGRGNFPPRFSGLQFPNYSSELNVNALELDDSALYLCASSSNLAGGGYEQYFGPGTRLTVT.

This rearrangement joins TRBV7-9 to TRBJ2-5; D not resolved. Germline assignment: CDR1 SEHNR and CDR2 FQNEAQ (reference sequence). Trimming shortened V by 2 bases and J by 4 bases, and 5 bases separated the two germline ends. This CDR3 contains 12 residues. The CDR3 DNA is TGTGCCAGCAGCTTATTCCGAGAGACCCAGTACTTC. Translated, it gives CASSLFRETQYF.